What follows describes a single T cell receptor (beta chain). The sample belongs to a study of PD-L1 blockade in urothelial cancer. Study information: Between 0 and 3 prior chemotherapy regimens had been given to patients. A median of approximately 140,000 T cells was found in the blood samples. Investigators checked blood 3 weeks (second dose) and 6 weeks after treatment start.

The V end lost 5 bases, the J end lost 0 bases, and 22 bases lay between the germline ends. CDR3 size: 18 residues. Germline lookup yields CDR1 LNHDA and CDR2 SQIVND (reference sequence). Assay: immunoSEQ multiplex PCR; the TCRdb copy retains only in-frame clones and omits some. Of tens of thousands of clones listed, approximately 82% are singletons. J is TRBJ1-2 and V is TRBV19, with a tentative D call TRBD1 (6 bases). The receptor was isolated from a man between 65 and 79 years old with urothelial cancer. The material was PBMCs, obtained around atezolizumab (anti-PD-L1) treatment. CDR3 region: CASSSTVKDRKSNYGYTF. CDR3 DNA sequence: TGTGCCAGTAGTTCGACCGTTAAGGACAGAAAATCTAACTATGGCTACACCTTC. Combining the CDR3 with reference TRBV19 and TRBJ1-2 gives the whole variable domain DGGITQSPKYLFRKEGQNVTLSCEQNLNHDAMYWYRQDPGQGLRLIYYSQIVNDFQKGDIAEGYSVSREKKESFPLTVTSAQKNPTAFYLCASSSTVKDRKSNYGYTFGSGTRLTVV.